One and the same sample provided the 8 T cell receptor beta chains below, sequenced in a study of technical replicates of blood from a few donors (TCRdb year 2017). Libraries were built with the immunoSEQ multiplex PCR assay. The immuneACCESS repertoire file appears here via TCRdb, limited to in-frame rearrangements. These files lack a portion of the clones; in checked studies, under half of the deficit traces to unresolved V genes, and the cause of the others is not known. Recorded for this sample are approximately 81,000 clones; under 97% of them occurred a single time. Of the sample, more than 0.35% falls within the top ten clones. The source material was T cells isolated from PBMCs. The receptors come from a human donor in good health.

J is TRBJ2-3 and V is TRBV11-3; 7 bases line up with TRBD1. CDR3 length: 16 amino acids. With 4 bases clipped from V and 0 bases from J, the junction kept 7 bases outside the gene matches. The germline CDR1 and CDR2 sequences are SGHNT and YENEEA. CDR3 sequence (DNA): TGTGCCAGCAGCTCCCGACAGGGCCCAAGCACAGATACGCAGTATTTT. This translates into CASSSRQGPSTDTQYF.

The chain carries TRBV10-3 and TRBJ1-5; possibly TRBD1 for D (5 bases). Trimming pared 3 bases from V and 5 bases from J, leaving 8 bases between. Germline CDR1 reads ENHRY; CDR2 reads SYGVKD. The CDR3 extends over 13 amino acids. Here the CDR3 reads CAISEQGDQPQHF. The CDR3 DNA reads TGTGCCATCAGTGAACAAGGGGATCAGCCCCAGCATTTT.

This clone was seen a single time. The chain couples TRBV7-2 to TRBJ2-7; 8 bases are a match to TRBD2. Germline loops: CDR1 SGHTA, CDR2 FQGNSA. This CDR3 comprises 13 residues. The trim removed 3 bases at V and 5 bases at J, leaving 3 bases unmatched. The chain's CDR3 is CASSFAGGDEQYF. The CDR3 DNA sequence: TGTGCCAGCAGCTTTGCGGGAGGAGACGAGCAGTACTTC.

This chain links TRBV28 with TRBJ1-5; D gene ambiguous. The CDR3 spans 14 residues. Trimming removed 3 bases from V and 3 bases from J, with 9 bases in between. CDR1 MDHEN and CDR2 SYDVKM come from the germline V gene. The chain's CDR3 is CASSFTELNQPQHF. The CDR3 coding sequence is TGTGCCAGCAGTTTTACAGAACTCAATCAGCCCCAGCATTTT.

In this sample, this clone turned up a few times. The chain uses TRBV5-4 and TRBJ2-7; the D gene is possibly TRBD2 (6 bases). With 0 bases removed from V and 1 base from J, the gap between germline ends came to 11 bases. CDR1 is SGHNT, CDR2 YYREEE, per germline (reference sequence). The CDR3 totals 15 residues. CDR3 sequence: CASSLELASSYEQYF. DNA for the CDR3: TGTGCCAGCAGCTTGGAGCTAGCGAGTTCCTACGAGCAGTACTTC.

The chain links TRBV6-1 to TRBJ2-7; TRBD1 matches 7 bases. The CDR3 spans 14 residues. Germline V CDR1 and CDR2: MNHNS, SASEGT. With 8 bases clipped from V and 2 bases from J, the junction kept 9 bases outside the gene matches. In DNA form, the CDR3 reads TGTGCCAGCGTCCAGACAGGGCCCCCCTACGAGCAGTACTTC. It translates to CASVQTGPPYEQYF.

This CDR3 reads CASRGAPGNEQFF. The DNA of the CDR3 is TGTGCCAGCAGAGGTGCCCCGGGCAATGAGCAGTTCTTC. V is TRBV7-9 and J is TRBJ2-1; D uncertain. The germline gives CDR1 SEHNR, CDR2 FQNEAQ (reference sequence). The CDR3 has 13 residues. Trimming removed 6 bases at V and 6 bases at J, with 12 bases between.

The CDR3, as DNA: TGTGCCAGCAGCCCGGGGGGACTCTCCTACAATGAGCAGTTCTTC. It is translated as CASSPGGLSYNEQFF. The chain couples TRBV14 to TRBJ2-1; 7 bases match TRBD2. With V trimmed by 4 bases and J by 0 bases, 3 bases remained unmatched. CDR1 and CDR2 from the germline V gene are SGHDN and FVKESK. The CDR3 contains 15 residues.